The clone carrying this TCR beta chain was observed a handful of times. Antigen specificity is unknown. The data originate from a study of T cell responses to AZD1222 COVID-19 vaccine. The wider study: Combined were second doses at about 4 or about 12 weeks.

Sequencing was performed with immunoSEQ multiplex PCR; in TCRdb, only in-frame clones are kept and a portion is missing. There are some 120,000 clones in the sample; approximately 88% occur only once, and around 5% lies in the top ten. General study results and limits: Females made up more of the donors, who were largely white British, and clonal diversity may have come out too low. The reported proportion of spike-specific TCRs targeting unmutated variant regions was nearly half. Spike as a whole was targeted by vaccine-associated CD4 TCRs, dominant at 160-218 and 743-854.

The V gene lost 7 bases and the J gene lost 1 base, with 8 bases spanning the gap. This CDR3 has 12 residues. Germline V gene lookup returns CDR1 MNHEY and CDR2 SVGAGI. The chain has TRBV6-5 and TRBJ2-7; D remains ambiguous. The sequence was obtained from an adult in good health. Sample: peripheral blood, taken on day 0 of AZD1222 vaccination. CDR3 in amino acids: CASMGQSYEQYF. The DNA of the CDR3 is TGTGCCAGCATGGGCCAATCCTACGAGCAGTACTTC.